The 14 T cell receptor beta chains reported below all come from one sample, sequenced in a study of cytomegalovirus exposure and HLA in healthy donors. The PCR had 60 Vbeta and 13 Jbeta primers. Profiling relied on immunoSEQ multiplex PCR, and the TCRdb table lists in-frame clones only, not all of them. The table includes 110,000 to 150,000 clones, roughly 80% detected once. Sequencing input: PBMCs. The receptors shown here come from a woman aged 40-49 years in good health and CMV-seropositive.

The V and J genes are TRBV2 and TRBJ2-1; 11 bases align to TRBD2. Germline-derived CDR1 and CDR2 are SNHLY and FYNNEI. Trimming removed 6 bases from V and 5 bases from J; junction bases left unmatched: 12. The CDR3 consists of 17 residues. Written as DNA, the CDR3 is TGTGCCAGCAGAAGGACCGCGACTAGCGGGATTAACAATGAGCAGTTCTTC. Translating gives CASRRTATSGINNEQFF.

The chain is built from TRBV18 and TRBJ2-3; maybe TRBD1 (6 bases). Germline CDR1 is KGHSH and CDR2 is LQKENI. Trimming stripped 4 bases from V and 3 bases from J, with 17 bases between. There are 16 residues in the CDR3. CDR3 residues: CASSLLPPQGTDTQYF. DNA of the CDR3: TGTGCCAGCTCACTACTACCCCCACAGGGAACAGATACGCAGTATTTT.

This rearrangement joins TRBV5-1 to TRBJ2-5; 10 bases fit TRBD1. Germline assignment: CDR1 SGHRS and CDR2 YFSETQ. V lost 4 bases and J lost 3; bases outside the gene matches: 3. This CDR3 has 14 amino acids. The CDR3 sequence: CASSGGQGKETQYF. DNA for the CDR3: TGCGCCAGCAGCGGGGGACAGGGGAAAGAGACCCAGTACTTC.

V is TRBV27 and J is TRBJ2-7, with D possibly being TRBD1 (6 bases). The CDR3 loop spans 13 amino acids. Trimming took off 5 bases at V and 2 bases at J, with 10 bases between the two ends. Germline CDR1 is MNHEY and CDR2 is SMNVEV (reference sequence). CDR3 loop: CASSGDNTYEQYF. CDR3 DNA sequence: TGTGCCAGCAGTGGGGACAATACCTACGAGCAGTACTTC.

This sequence joins TRBV4-3 and TRBJ2-2; 10 bases fit TRBD2. This CDR3 has 17 residues. Per the germline V gene, CDR1 is LGHNA and CDR2 is YSLEER. V shed 6 bases, J shed 2 bases, and the junction held 9 bases outside the gene matches. The chain's CDR3 is CASRKASGGPNTGELFF. CDR3 coding DNA: TGCGCCAGCAGAAAGGCTAGCGGGGGCCCAAACACCGGGGAGCTGTTTTTT.

The CDR3 region has the DNA TGTGCCAGCAGCCCCGGGAGTGCCAATGAGCAGTTCTTC. Translated, it gives CASSPGSANEQFF. The chain uses TRBV14 and TRBJ2-1, with a tentative D call TRBD2 (6 bases). The CDR3 is 13 residues long. Germline lookup yields CDR1 SGHDN and CDR2 FVKESK. Trimming pared 4 bases from V and 6 bases from J, leaving 10 bases between.

The chain employs TRBV28 and TRBJ1-1; TRBD1 matches 7 bases. This CDR3 has 14 residues. The germline V gene has CDR1 MDHEN and CDR2 SYDVKM. J lost 1 base, V lost 7 bases, and 6 bases had no gene match. For the CDR3, the DNA is TGTGCCAGCACCACCACAGGGGCGAACACTGAAGCTTTCTTT. It translates to CASTTTGANTEAFF. Full variable domain (missing parts from reference TRBV28 and TRBJ1-1): DVKVTQSSRYLVKRTGEKVFLECVQDMDHENMFWYRQDPGLGLRLIYFSYDVKMKEKGDIPEGYSVSREKKERFSLILESASTNQTSMYLCASTTTGANTEAFFGQGTRLTVV.

Regarding this clone: An end of the junction does not agree with germline; a read error may underlie this. V is TRBV7-7 and J is TRBJ2-7; tentative D call: TRBD1 (6 bases). The CDR3 contains 14 residues. Germline CDR1 and CDR2: SSHAT and FNYEAQ (reference sequence). CDR3 region: CASSPQTGAYEQYF. The CDR3 DNA reads as TGTGCTAGCAGCCCACAGACAGGAGCCTACGAGCAGTACTTC.

The chain uses TRBV7-9 and TRBJ1-1, with D maybe TRBD1 (5 bases). The germline V gene encodes CDR1 SEHNR and CDR2 FQNEAQ (reference sequence). Trimming pared 1 base from V and 0 bases from J, leaving 6 bases between. The CDR3 is 14 amino acids. CDR3 DNA: TGTGCCAGCAGCTTAGAGGGGTTGAACACTGAAGCTTTCTTT. Translation: CASSLEGLNTEAFF.

Turning to this clone: No conserved phenylalanine or tryptophan is present at the end of the CDR3, so a read error is the likely explanation. The DNA is omitted, as the CDR3 cannot be located on it reliably, and the CDR3 follows TCRdb's listing. V and J are TRBV7-9 and TRBJ2-3; the D call of TRBD2 is as the table states it, not checked on the DNA. The CDR3 totals 12 residues, both ends included. Germline lookup yields CDR1 SEHNR and CDR2 FQNEAQ (reference sequence). CDR3 sequence reads: CASSLTGREGTV.

The chain joins TRBV4-2 to TRBJ1-2; 7 bases agree with TRBD1. CDR1 and CDR2 from the germline V gene are LGHNA and YNFKEQ. With 0 bases clipped from V and 3 bases from J, the junction kept 4 bases outside the gene matches. The CDR3 runs 15 residues. Here the CDR3 DNA reads TGTGCCAGCAGCCAAGAGGGGACAGCATACTATGGCTACACCTTC. Translated: CASSQEGTAYYGYTF.

The J gene is TRBJ2-5, the V gene TRBV7-9, with 14 bases fitting TRBD2. The CDR3 sequence is 15 residues long. Trimming at V came to 3 bases and at J to 5 bases, leaving 2 bases not matched to a gene. Germline CDR1 and CDR2: SEHNR and FQNEAQ (reference sequence). In DNA, the CDR3 is TGTGCCAGCAGCTTGACTAGCGGGGGGGCGGAGACCCAGTACTTC. It translates to CASSLTSGGAETQYF.

The chain employs TRBV4-1 and TRBJ2-3; a weak D match, TRBD2 (5 bases). The CDR3 sequence is 17 residues long. V lost 1 base and J 0 bases, leaving 14 bases between the germline ends. Looked up from germline, CDR1 is MGHRA and CDR2 is YSYEKL. The CDR3 loop reads CASSQGSAGSSTDTQYF. In DNA, the CDR3 is TGCGCCAGCAGCCAAGGATCGGCGGGCTCTAGCACAGATACGCAGTATTTT.

The rearrangement uses TRBV5-1 and TRBJ2-2, with TRBD2 matching over 10 bases. Germline assignment: CDR1 SGHRS and CDR2 YFSETQ. This CDR3 comprises 16 residues. The ends lost 0 bases at V and 6 bases at J; junction bases unmatched: 5. The CDR3 loop is CASSLGASGSSGELFF. DNA for the CDR3: TGCGCCAGCAGCTTGGGGGCTAGCGGGAGCTCCGGGGAGCTGTTTTTT.